Listed here are 5 T cell receptor beta chains from one sample, sequenced in a study of Ad26.COV2.S vaccination and SARS-CoV-2 variants. The assay was immunoSEQ multiplex PCR, and TCRdb's table has in-frame clones only and misses some. The sample carries around 450,000 clones, 89% recorded once. Treatment specified: roughly 18 received Ad26.COV2.S at low or high dose, single or two shots; roughly 5 received placebo; per-sample allocation not given. The samples date from day 63 after the first vaccine or placebo injection. Source: peripheral blood, taken in a trial of Ad26.COV2.S vaccine versus placebo. All receptors come from a person between 18 and 65 years old who received the Ad26.COV2.S COVID-19 vaccine or a placebo.

The rearrangement links TRBV30 to TRBJ1-5; D unresolved. This CDR3 is built from 13 residues. Germline CDR1 reads GTSNPN; CDR2 reads SVGIG (reference sequence). V lost 0 bases and J lost 0, with 3 bases in between. CDR3 in DNA: TGTGCCTGGAGTGTTGATAGCAATCAGCCCCAGCATTTT. Amino acid sequence: CAWSVDSNQPQHF.

The chain carries TRBV7-9 and TRBJ2-1, with 12 bases identical to TRBD2. The germline V gene has CDR1 SEHNR and CDR2 FQNEAQ (reference sequence). Germline trimming cut 4 bases from V and 2 bases from J; bases unmatched to any gene: 3. This CDR3 is built from 16 residues. CDR3 DNA: TGTGCCAGCAGCTCGGGACTAGCGGGTACCTACAATGAGCAGTTCTTC. Amino acid sequence: CASSSGLAGTYNEQFF.

The chain uses TRBV5-8 and TRBJ2-1; D not certain. CDR1 and CDR2 from the germline V gene are SGHTS and YDEGEE. CDR3 size: 12 residues. V was trimmed by 3 bases and J by 4 bases, leaving 5 bases between them. The CDR3: CASSSRYNEQFF. The CDR3 DNA reads TGTGCCAGCAGCTCGAGATACAATGAGCAGTTCTTC. Based on the CDR3 plus reference TRBV5-8 and TRBJ2-1, the full variable domain is EAGVTQSPTHLIKTRGQQATLRCSPISGHTSVYWYQQALGLGLQFLLWYDEGEERNRGNFPPRFSGRQFPNYSSELNVNALELEDSALYLCASSSRYNEQFFGPGTRLTVL.

This clone appeared once. V is TRBV19 and J is TRBJ2-5; D unclear. Looked up from germline, CDR1 is LNHDA and CDR2 is SQIVND (reference sequence). The ends were cut back, 1 base at V and 2 bases at J, with 8 bases in the middle. This CDR3 spans 14 amino acids. In DNA, the CDR3 is TGTGCCAGTAGTATAGGGCCCCCTCAAGAGACCCAGTACTTC. Translating gives CASSIGPPQETQYF.

V gene TRBV29-1 combines with J gene TRBJ1-1, with 7 bases fitting TRBD1. Trimming cost V 8 bases and J 1 base; bases outside gene matches: 13. Germline loops: CDR1 SQVTM, CDR2 ANQGSEA. This CDR3 has 15 amino acids. The CDR3 here is CSTGQEREWNTEAFF. The CDR3 DNA reads as TGCAGCACTGGACAGGAAAGAGAATGGAACACTGAAGCTTTCTTT.